This T cell receptor beta chain was profiled in a study of blood T cells in healthy people across ages. The CDR3 totals 12 residues. Germline V lookup: CDR1 SGHTA, CDR2 FQGNSA. V was trimmed by 5 bases and J by 6 bases, leaving 8 bases between them. Isolation recovered at least 7 million PBMCs from every sample. A second about 7 to 12 cycle PCR used barcoded and J-beta primers. TCRdb analysed the 5' RACE reads with MiXCR anew, one entry per CDR3 protein. The top ten hold less than 2.5% of the sample, which has roughly 2 million distinct CDR3 sequences, around half seen once. Material: blood. The chain links TRBV7-2 to TRBJ1-5; the D is unclear. The clonotype comes from a middle-aged woman in good health. The CDR3 nucleotides are TGTGCCAGCAGCCCGGAGGGTCAGCCCCAGCATTTT. Its protein product is CASSPEGQPQHF.